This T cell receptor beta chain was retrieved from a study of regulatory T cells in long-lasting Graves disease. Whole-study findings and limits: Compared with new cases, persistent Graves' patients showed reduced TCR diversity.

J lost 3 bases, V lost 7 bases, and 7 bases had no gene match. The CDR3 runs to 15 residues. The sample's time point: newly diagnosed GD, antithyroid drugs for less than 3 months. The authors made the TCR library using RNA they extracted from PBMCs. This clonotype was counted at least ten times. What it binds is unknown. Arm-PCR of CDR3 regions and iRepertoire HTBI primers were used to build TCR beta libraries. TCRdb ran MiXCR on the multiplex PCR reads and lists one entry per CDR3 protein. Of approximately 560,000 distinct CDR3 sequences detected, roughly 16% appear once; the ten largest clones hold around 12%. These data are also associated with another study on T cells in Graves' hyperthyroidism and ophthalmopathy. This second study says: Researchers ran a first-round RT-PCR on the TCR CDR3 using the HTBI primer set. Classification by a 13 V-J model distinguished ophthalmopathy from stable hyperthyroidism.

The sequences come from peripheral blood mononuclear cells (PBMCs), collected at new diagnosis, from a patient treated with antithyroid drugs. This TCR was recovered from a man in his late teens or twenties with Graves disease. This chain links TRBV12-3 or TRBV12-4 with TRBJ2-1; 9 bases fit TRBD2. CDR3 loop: CASTEREVHYNEQFF. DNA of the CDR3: TGTGCCAGCACCGAGCGGGAGGTGCACTACAATGAGCAGTTCTTC.